This TCR beta chain was retrieved from a study of blood T cell repertoires in COVID-19. Trimming removed 3 bases from V and 3 bases from J, with 10 bases in between. The CDR3 totals 14 residues. Germline V lookup: CDR1 LNHDA, CDR2 SQIVND (reference sequence). Grouping used clinical history reported by participants in a survey and questionnaire. In Cohort 3, a recovered donor had either two negative PCRs, clearance, or symptom resolution. Methods used by the authors: Nucleated cell number was recorded as an estimate derived from reference gene primer amplification. Repertoires were generated with immunoSEQ multiplex PCR, while TCRdb's copy carries only in-frame clones and drops some. V and J calls and clone size come straight from that table; D and trimming were deduced from the DNA. This sample has some 200,000 clones, with about 80% found just once.

This chain joins TRBV19 and TRBJ2-3; a possible D gene is TRBD2 (5 bases). The source of this sequence is a man aged 40-55 years who had recovered from COVID-19. Sequencing was carried out using PBMCs or T cells enriched from blood (not recorded which). The CDR3: CASSILTGTDTQYF. The DNA for the CDR3 is TGTGCCAGTAGTATCTTAACGGGGACAGATACGCAGTATTTT.